This TCR beta chain was sequenced for a study of T cell changes during pregnancy in multiple sclerosis. The method was immunoSEQ multiplex PCR; TCRdb's version includes in-frame clones alone and lacks a portion of them. The repertoire holds roughly 70,000 clones, with almost 95% as singletons. CDR1 SEHNR and CDR2 FQNEAQ come from the germline V gene (reference sequence). V lost 7 bases and J 3 bases, leaving 31 bases between the germline ends. There are 19 residues in the CDR3. The rearrangement joins TRBV7-9 to TRBJ2-7; possibly TRBD2 for D (5 bases). This receptor was obtained from a female donor with multiple sclerosis, enrolled in a pregnancy study. Sequenced material: peripheral blood, taken before pregnancy. The CDR3 loop reads CASTSIAAGLAPNYYEQYF. For the CDR3, the DNA is TGTGCCAGCACCTCGATCGCCGCCGGTCTAGCCCCTAACTACTACGAGCAGTACTTC.